This T cell receptor beta chain came from a study of shared clonotypes between healthy human individuals (dated by TCRdb to 2018 to 2021). Regarding the study in general: A couple of women and a few men aged 18 to 49 years were included in the cohort. For each donor, three plates each were used for CD4 naive and CD4 memory, two plates were used for CD8 naive, and one plate was used for CD8 memory. Per donor, leukapheresis produced somewhere between about 0.94 and 9 billion PBMCs. Blood TCR repertoires of five healthy adults were deeply sequenced to estimate repertoire size and the extent of clonotype sharing between individuals. Libraries were prepared and TCR repertoires were sequenced by different laboratories using diverse techniques, in order to increase sequencing depth and limit assay-specific biases.

In regard to this clone: The antigen it binds to is not known. Base-call qualities are not available, and no considerably larger clone is one nucleotide away.

Points the paper makes about the study in general: Estimated clonotype richness was generally larger for naive than for memory subsets. Clonotypes shared by all four sorted-subset donors showed higher generation probabilities than non-shared clonotypes. Even with the large sequencing depth, rarefaction of the sorted-subset datasets indicated that sequencing was incomplete. Pairwise subsampling led to the expectation that sequencing depth would affect the degree of clonotype sharing among donors. Across a few donors, 4.5% to 6.5% of naive CD4, roughly 3.8% of naive CD8, roughly 2.3% of memory CD4, and 0.4% of memory CD8 clonotypes were shared. Because the study included only a small number of donors, the genetic and exposure-history diversity represented was limited. Sampling was limited to blood, and TCR repertoires in tissue likely differ from TCR repertoires in blood.

Healthy HIV-negative adults with no recently reported acute infections or vaccinations were included as donors. Every donor was a Caucasian adult residing in Nashville, Tennessee, USA. Magnetic negative selection was used to enrich CD4+ T cells, after which naive cells were positively selected on CD45RA and the negative fraction became the memory subset. Blood was collected by leukapheresis, and PBMCs were isolated by Ficoll-Histopaque density gradient centrifugation and then cryopreserved in liquid nitrogen vapor phase. Purity and quantity of every magnetically sorted T cell population were checked by analytical flow cytometry. Genomic DNA was isolated from each sorted fraction and quantified by UV absorbance on a Nanodrop 2000c. Using the deep immunoSEQ assay, TCR CDR3 regions were amplified from genomic DNA by multiplex PCR. Extracted genomic DNA from each cell subset was spread evenly across all wells of several immunoSEQ 96-well plates, with each plate serving as a replicate. For sorted subsets, 150 to 200 ng genomic DNA, equal to some 28,000 T cell genomes, was loaded into each replicate PCR. The purified libraries were quantified using a Qubit 3.0 fluorometer, sized with a Bioanalyzer 2100, and then quantified again using the KAPA Library Quantification kit. A separate single-read 150-cycle Illumina NextSeq 550 flow cell was used to sequence each immunoSEQ 96-well plate. Turning to the authors' computational methods: Because only junctional sequences without quality scores were contained in the immunoSEQ output, filtering matching that applied to full-length reads could not be performed. To assign V/J genes and CDR3, sequences were annotated against IMGT germline references using PyIR, a Python wrapper for IgBLAST v1.9. Reads were filtered out if the reads had weak V/J assignments (E-value above 1e-6), no CDR3, stop codons, out-of-frame junctions, or ambiguous translated residues. V3J clonotypes were defined as sequences sharing an identical inferred V gene, J gene, and CDR3 amino acid sequence. The percentage overlap between two repertoires was calculated by dividing the number of shared unique clonotypes by the size of the smaller repertoire. Richness of each repertoire was evaluated using RTK rarefaction, the Chao1 estimator, and Recon v2.1 estimates of unobserved clonotypes. Generation probabilities for all TCRbeta clonotypes obtained by the gDNA method from a few donors were computed using OLGA. Not all clones reach the TCRdb copy of this immuneACCESS table, which keeps in-frame sequences only. Checked studies attribute under half of the gap to unresolved V genes and leave the rest unexplained. The D gene and trimming were derived from the DNA, and the V and J assignments and clone size from that table. In all, the sample holds over a million clones, and approximately 96% of those were seen once. In total, the top ten clones hold over 1% of the sample.

Cut back by 5 bases and 5 bases, the V and J ends lie 8 bases apart. CDR1 and CDR2 were assigned from the germline V gene as SGHTA and FQGTGA. From the cysteine up to the phenylalanine, the CDR3 has a length of 12 residues. Of all the DNA, just the CDR3 is kept, 36 bases in frame from base 1. The TCR comes from a man aged 25-45 years in good health. Sample: naive CD4+ T cells sorted from blood. The intended sense of this specimen's cell subset or site label: CD45RA+ positively selected. The sequence is built from TRBV7-3 and TRBJ2-3; no confident D gene assignment can be made. Read as DNA, the sequence is TGTGCCAGCAGCCATGAAAAAGATACGCAGTATTTT. Translation gives CASSHEKDTQYF.